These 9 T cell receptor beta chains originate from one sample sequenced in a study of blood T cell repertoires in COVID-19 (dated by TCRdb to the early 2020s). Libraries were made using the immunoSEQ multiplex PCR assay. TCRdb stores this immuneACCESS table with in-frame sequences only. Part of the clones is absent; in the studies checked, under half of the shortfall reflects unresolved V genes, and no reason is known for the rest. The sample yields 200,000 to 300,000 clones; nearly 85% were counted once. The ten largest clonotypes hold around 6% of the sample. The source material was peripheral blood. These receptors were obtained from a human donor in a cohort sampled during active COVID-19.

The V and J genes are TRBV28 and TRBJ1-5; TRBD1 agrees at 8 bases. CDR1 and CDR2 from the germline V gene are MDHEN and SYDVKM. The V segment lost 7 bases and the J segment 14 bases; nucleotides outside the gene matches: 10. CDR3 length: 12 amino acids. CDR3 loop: CASTSTGEVKHF. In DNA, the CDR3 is TGTGCCAGCACCTCGACAGGGGAGGTAAAGCATTTT.

The DNA for the CDR3 is TGTGCCAGCAGCCCCCTAAACATTCAGTACTTC. Translating it yields CASSPLNIQYF. The rearrangement links TRBV5-5 to TRBJ2-4; D not resolved. Germline CDR1 is SGHKS and CDR2 is YYEKEE (reference sequence). V was pared by 4 bases and J by 6 bases, with 5 bases between. This CDR3 spans 11 amino acids.

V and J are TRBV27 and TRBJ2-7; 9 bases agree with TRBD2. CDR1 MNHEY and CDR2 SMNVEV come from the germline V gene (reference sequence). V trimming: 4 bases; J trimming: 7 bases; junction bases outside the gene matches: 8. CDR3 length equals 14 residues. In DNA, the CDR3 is TGTGCCAGCAGTTCCGGGACTAGCATCGAGGAGCAGTACTTC. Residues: CASSSGTSIEEQYF.

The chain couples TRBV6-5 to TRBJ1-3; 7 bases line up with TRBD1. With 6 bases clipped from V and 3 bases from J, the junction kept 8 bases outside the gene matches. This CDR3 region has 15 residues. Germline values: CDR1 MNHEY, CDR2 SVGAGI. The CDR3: CASRRQGDIGNTIYF. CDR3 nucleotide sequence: TGTGCCAGCAGAAGACAGGGAGATATTGGAAACACCATATATTTT.

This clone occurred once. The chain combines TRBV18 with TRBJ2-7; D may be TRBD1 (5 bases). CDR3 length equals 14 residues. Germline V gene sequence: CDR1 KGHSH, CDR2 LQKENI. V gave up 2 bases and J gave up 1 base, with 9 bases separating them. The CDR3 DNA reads TGTGCCAGCTCACCAAGAGACAGATCCTACGAGCAGTACTTC. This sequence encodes CASSPRDRSYEQYF.

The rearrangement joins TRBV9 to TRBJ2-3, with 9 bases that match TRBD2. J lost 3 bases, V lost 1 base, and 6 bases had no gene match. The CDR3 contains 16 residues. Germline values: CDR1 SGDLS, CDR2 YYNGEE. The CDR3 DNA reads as TGTGCCAGCAGCGTAAGTCCTAGCGGGGCTACAGATACGCAGTATTTT. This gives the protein CASSVSPSGATDTQYF.

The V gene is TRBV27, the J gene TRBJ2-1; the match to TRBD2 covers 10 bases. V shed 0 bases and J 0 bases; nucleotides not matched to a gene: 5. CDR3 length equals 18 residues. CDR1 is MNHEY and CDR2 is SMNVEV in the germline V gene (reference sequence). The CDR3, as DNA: TGTGCCAGCAGTTTATCCCGACTAGCGGGTATCTCCTACAATGAGCAGTTCTTC. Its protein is CASSLSRLAGISYNEQFF.

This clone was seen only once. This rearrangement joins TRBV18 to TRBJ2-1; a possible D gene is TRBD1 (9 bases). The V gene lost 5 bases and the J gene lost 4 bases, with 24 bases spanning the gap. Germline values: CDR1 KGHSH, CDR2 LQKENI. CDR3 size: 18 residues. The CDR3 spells CASSKGQGLGLGYNEQFF. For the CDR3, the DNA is TGTGCCAGCTCAAAGGGACAGGGCTTGGGACTAGGTTACAATGAGCAGTTCTTC.

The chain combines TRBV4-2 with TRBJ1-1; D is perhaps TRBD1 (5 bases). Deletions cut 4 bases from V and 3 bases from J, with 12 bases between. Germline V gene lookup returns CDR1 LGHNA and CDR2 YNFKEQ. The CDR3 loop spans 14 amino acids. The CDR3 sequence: CASSLAGRDTEAFF. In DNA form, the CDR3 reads TGTGCCAGCAGCCTTGCAGGGAGGGACACTGAAGCTTTCTTT.